This passage covers 27 T cell receptor beta chains from one sample sequenced in a study of T cells in Graves' hyperthyroidism and ophthalmopathy. Amplification of TCR beta CDR3 regions was performed using RNA transcripts as template. First-round RT-PCR of the TCR CDR3 relied on the HTBI primer set. TCRdb independently ran MiXCR on the multiplex PCR reads; one entry per CDR3 protein. Here the sample spans 460,000 or so distinct CDR3 sequences, over 13% being singletons. Sequencing was performed on blood. The receptor set was obtained from a young woman with Graves' hyperthyroidism.

Many counts were recorded for this clonotype. This rearrangement joins TRBV11-2 to TRBJ1-6; possibly TRBD1 for D (5 bases). The V gene lost 4 bases and the J gene lost 11 bases, with 21 bases spanning the gap. CDR1 is SGHAT, CDR2 FQNNGV, per germline. The CDR3 length is 16 residues. CDR3 DNA sequence: TGTGCCAGCAGCTCTTCCGCGGGCAGGGTGGGAGCACCCCTCCACTTT. This encodes CASSSSAGRVGAPLHF.

With regard to this clonotype: This may arise from a read error, as a much more abundant clone is one base away. The chain is built from TRBV6-1 and TRBJ1-6; D is undetermined. This CDR3 has 14 residues. The germline V gene has CDR1 MNHNS and CDR2 SASEGT. The germline V and J ends were trimmed by 10 bases and 1 base, with 11 bases remaining between them. CDR3 nucleotide sequence: TGTGCCATCCGACGGGGATCCTATAATTCACCCCTCCACTTT. This codes for CAIRRGSYNSPLHF.

This clonotype was detected many times. This sequence joins TRBV11-2 and TRBJ2-1; D might be TRBD2 (6 bases). This CDR3 has 20 residues. Germline V gene data show CDR1 as SGHAT and CDR2 as FQNNGV. V was cut by 0 bases and J by 3 bases, with 24 bases left in between. The CDR3 here is CASSLERGTTKLGLYNEQFF. In nucleotides, the CDR3 is TGTGCCAGCAGCTTAGAACGCGGGACCACAAAACTGGGACTCTACAATGAGCAGTTCTTC.

V and J are TRBV12-3 or TRBV12-4 and TRBJ2-2; D is possibly TRBD2 (5 bases). Deletions cut 3 bases from V and 1 base from J, with 6 bases between. The CDR3 is made up of 14 amino acids. In nucleotides, the CDR3 is TGTGCCAGCAGTTTCGGACTGAACACCGGGGAGCTGTTTTTT. This codes for CASSFGLNTGELFF.

This clonotype appeared a few times. The chain recombines TRBV7-8 with TRBJ2-1; D gene unclear. The CDR3 length is 15 residues. CDR1 is SGHVS and CDR2 is FQNEAQ in the germline V gene. Trimming removed 5 bases from V and 8 bases from J, with 19 bases in between. The CDR3 loop is CASSHSSPDRDEQFF. CDR3 coding DNA: TGTGCCAGCAGCCACTCCTCGCCGGATAGGGATGAGCAGTTCTTC. Full variable domain (remainder filled in from reference TRBV7-8 and TRBJ2-1): GAGVSQSPRYKVAKRGQDVALRCDPISGHVSLFWYQQALGQGPEFLTYFQNEAQLDKSGLPSDRFFAERPEGSVSTLKIQRTQQEDSAVYLCASSHSSPDRDEQFFGPGTRLTVL.

This clonotype was counted at least ten times. The chain employs TRBV25-1 and TRBJ1-2, with D perhaps matching TRBD1 (5 bases). The CDR3 length is 14 residues. V gave up 2 bases and J gave up 5 bases, with 12 bases separating them. Germline V gene lookup returns CDR1 MGHDK and CDR2 SYGVNS. CDR3 DNA: TGTGCCAGCAGTGAAGGGGGTGGGGGTTATGGCTACACCTTC. This codes for CASSEGGGGYGYTF.

This clonotype was counted many times. V usage is TRBV10-3 and J usage is TRBJ2-5, with D possibly being TRBD2 (7 bases). In germline, CDR1 is ENHRY, CDR2 SYGVKD. This CDR3 is 16 amino acids long. V shed 4 bases and J shed 2 bases, with 17 bases lying between them. The CDR3 reads CAISARGGGRQETQYF. As DNA, the CDR3 is TGTGCCATCAGTGCTCGGGGAGGGGGTCGGCAAGAGACCCAGTACTTC.

Many counts were recorded for this clonotype. This rearrangement joins TRBV20-1 to TRBJ1-2, with 7 positions matching TRBD1. This CDR3 is 11 amino acids long. The germline V gene encodes CDR1 DFQATT and CDR2 SNEGSKA (reference sequence). CDR3 DNA: TGCAGCGGGACAGAAGACTATGGCTACACCTTC. This encodes CSGTEDYGYTF.

This clonotype occurred a few times. This sequence joins TRBV6-1 and TRBJ1-5; D remains ambiguous. V was shortened by 1 base and J by 6 bases, with 10 bases between the two germline ends. CDR3 size: 14 residues. Germline CDR1 MNHNS, CDR2 SASEGT. This chain's CDR3 is CASSEGRGPQPQHF. In DNA, the CDR3 is TGTGCCAGCAGTGAAGGGCGAGGCCCTCAGCCCCAGCATTTT.

The rearrangement joins TRBV19 to TRBJ2-3, with no clear D. The CDR3 extends over 15 amino acids. The germline V and J ends were trimmed by 0 bases and 4 bases, with 11 bases remaining between them. Germline-derived CDR1 and CDR2 are LNHDA and SQIVND (reference sequence). The CDR3 protein is CASSIDRSVADTQYF. CDR3 sequence (DNA): TGTGCCAGTAGTATAGATCGCAGCGTAGCAGATACGCAGTATTTT.

The chain is built from TRBV11-3 and TRBJ2-3, with 9 bases matching TRBD2. Trimming at V came to 0 bases and at J to 4 bases, leaving 8 bases not matched to a gene. This CDR3 is 17 amino acids long. Germline V lookup: CDR1 SGHNT, CDR2 YENEEA. CDR3 sequence reads: CASSLDGAGGRADTQYF. CDR3 nucleotide sequence: TGTGCCAGCAGCTTAGATGGAGCCGGCGGGAGGGCAGATACGCAGTATTTT.

This clonotype occurred many times. At one boundary the junction diverges from the germline segment, which might be a read error. The V and J genes are TRBV20-1 and TRBJ2-1; 7 bases map to TRBD2. Germline CDR1 is DFQATT and CDR2 is SNEGSKA (reference sequence). The CDR3 has 16 amino acids. Here the CDR3 reads CSTRDPAGAYINEQFF. CDR3 nucleotide sequence: TGCAGTACTAGAGATCCCGCGGGAGCCTACATCAATGAGCAGTTCTTC.

Turning to this clonotype: The junction shows a germline mismatch at one end, possibly a read error. CDR3 nucleotide sequence: TGTGCCAGCAGCCTTGGACGGGGCTCTAGAAACACCATATATTTT. Translating gives CASSLGRGSRNTIYF. The chain has TRBV7-6 and TRBJ1-3; tentatively, D is TRBD1 (5 bases). This CDR3 region has 15 residues. Germline V gene lookup returns CDR1 SGHVS and CDR2 FNYEAQ.

This chain links TRBV4-1 with TRBJ1-5; D ambiguous. Germline V gene data show CDR1 as MGHRA and CDR2 as YSYEKL. V was trimmed by 0 bases and J by 7 bases, leaving 13 bases between them. The CDR3 has 15 amino acids. The CDR3 DNA reads TGCGCCAGCAGCCAAGACACCGTAGAGCTGCAGCCCCAGCATTTT. This sequence encodes CASSQDTVELQPQHF.

This clonotype was seen many times. The chain joins TRBV5-1 to TRBJ1-1; 8 bases are a match to TRBD1. The CDR3 loop spans 15 amino acids. Germline V gene sequence: CDR1 SGHRS, CDR2 YFSETQ. Germline trimming cut 4 bases from V and 3 bases from J; bases unmatched to any gene: 8. Here the CDR3 DNA reads TGCGCCAGCAGCCCACAGGGGGGGAGGGACACTGAAGCTTTCTTT. Translating gives CASSPQGGRDTEAFF.

Many counts were recorded for this clonotype. This sequence joins TRBV27 and TRBJ2-7; 7 bases are shared with TRBD1. CDR1 and CDR2 from the germline V gene are MNHEY and SMNVEV (reference sequence). The CDR3 extends over 14 amino acids. V lost 6 bases, J lost 3 bases, and 8 bases stayed unmatched. The CDR3 reads CASSPKGQHYEQYV. CDR3 nucleotide sequence: TGTGCCAGCAGCCCTAAGGGACAGCACTACGAGCAGTACGTC.

The rearrangement uses TRBV11-2 and TRBJ2-3; 7 bases align to TRBD1. The CDR3 runs 18 residues. The germline V gene encodes CDR1 SGHAT and CDR2 FQNNGV. Trimming took 5 bases from V and 1 from J; bases not matched to a gene: 15. The DNA of the CDR3 is TGTGCCAGCAGCCGTCATGCGGACAGGTTGGGGGGCACAGATACGCAGTATTTT. Its translation is CASSRHADRLGGTDTQYF.

This clonotype was found many times. This rearrangement joins TRBV11-1 to TRBJ2-5; TRBD2 matches 10 bases. The V gene's germline CDR1 is SGHAT and CDR2 FQDESV (reference sequence). V lost 1 base, J lost 6 bases, and 5 bases stayed unmatched. The CDR3 consists of 15 residues. CDR3 coding DNA: TGTGCCAGCAGCTTAGGTCCTAGCGGGAGTCAGACCCAGTACTTC. Translated: CASSLGPSGSQTQYF.

This chain connects TRBV11-3 to TRBJ2-4; D is possibly TRBD2 (6 bases). Trimming removed 6 bases at V and 0 bases at J, with 18 bases between. The germline CDR1 and CDR2 sequences are SGHNT and YENEEA. The CDR3 runs 17 residues. Here the CDR3 DNA reads TGTGCCAGCAGTCACCCCCAGGGAGCGGGAGCCAAAAACATTCAGTACTTC. This translates into CASSHPQGAGAKNIQYF.

This clonotype was seen a few times. The chain combines TRBV25-1 with TRBJ2-3; D is possibly TRBD1 or TRBD2 (5 bases each). V lost 4 bases and J 7 bases, leaving 12 bases between the germline ends. Germline V gene lookup returns CDR1 MGHDK and CDR2 SYGVNS. This CDR3 has 13 amino acids. CDR3 amino acids: CASSAGTVYTQYF. The CDR3 coding sequence is TGTGCCAGCAGTGCAGGGACCGTTTATACGCAGTATTTT.

This clonotype was counted many times. The V and J genes are TRBV6-1 and TRBJ1-6; the match to TRBD1 covers 11 bases. From germline, CDR1 is MNHNS and CDR2 SASEGT. Trimming at V came to 7 bases and at J to 6 bases, leaving 8 bases not matched to a gene. The CDR3 totals 16 residues. The CDR3 loop reads CASTYSGTGGNSPLHF. CDR3 nucleotide sequence: TGTGCCAGCACCTACTCCGGGACAGGGGGTAATTCACCCCTCCACTTT.

As concerns this clonotype: One end of the junction is discordant with germline, which a read error may explain. This chain joins TRBV11-3 and TRBJ2-5, with D uncertain. This CDR3 has 13 residues. Germline CDR1 is SGHNT and CDR2 is YENEEA. The CDR3 loop is CARSLASQETQYF. Written as DNA, the CDR3 is TGTGCCCGCAGCTTGGCCTCACAAGAGACCCAGTACTTC.

This clonotype was recorded a few times. Here the CDR3 DNA reads TGTGCCAGCAGCCCCCGACACGGGAACACTGAAGCTTTCTTT. Its translation: CASSPRHGNTEAFF. The chain employs TRBV9 and TRBJ1-1; no firm D call. Trimming removed 4 bases at V and 1 base at J, with 11 bases between. Per the germline V gene, CDR1 is SGDLS and CDR2 is YYNGEE. The CDR3 sequence is 14 residues long.

J is TRBJ1-6 and V is TRBV19; D ambiguous. The V and J ends lost 2 bases and 6 bases respectively, with 11 bases between them. CDR3 length: 15 residues. Germline loops: CDR1 LNHDA, CDR2 SQIVND (reference sequence). For the CDR3, the DNA is TGTGCCAGTAGTATATCGGAGAGGAGTAATTCACCCCTCCACTTT. Translation gives CASSISERSNSPLHF. Using reference TRBV19 and TRBJ1-6 for the parts outside the CDR3, the full variable domain is DGGITQSPKYLFRKEGQNVTLSCEQNLNHDAMYWYRQDPGQGLRLIYYSQIVNDFQKGDIAEGYSVSREKKESFPLTVTSAQKNPTAFYLCASSISERSNSPLHFGNGTRLTVT.

The chain recombines TRBV11-3 with TRBJ2-5; TRBD2 is a possible D gene (5 bases). Deletions cut 7 bases from V and 0 bases from J, with 18 bases between. The CDR3 is made up of 16 amino acids. Germline lookup yields CDR1 SGHNT and CDR2 YENEEA. This CDR3 is CASKKPQAGYQETQYF. As DNA, the CDR3 is TGTGCCAGCAAGAAGCCCCAGGCGGGTTACCAAGAGACCCAGTACTTC.

This rearrangement joins TRBV6-2 or TRBV6-3 to TRBJ2-1, with D possibly matching TRBD2 (6 bases). The CDR3 totals 15 residues. Germline CDR1 is MNHEY and CDR2 is SVGEGT. Trimming removed 6 bases at V and 5 bases at J, with 17 bases between. The CDR3 region is CASRGKAGANNEQFF. CDR3 coding DNA: TGTGCCAGCAGGGGTAAAGCGGGTGCTAACAATGAGCAGTTCTTC.

This clonotype showed up many times. The rearrangement uses TRBV24-1 and TRBJ2-1; D gene uncertain. CDR1 is KGHDR and CDR2 is SFDVKD in the germline V gene. The length of the CDR3 is 15 residues. The V end lost 3 bases, the J end lost 0 bases, and 8 bases lay between the germline ends. CDR3: CATSDNAVSYNEQFF. The CDR3, as DNA: TGTGCCACCAGTGATAACGCAGTCTCCTACAATGAGCAGTTCTTC.